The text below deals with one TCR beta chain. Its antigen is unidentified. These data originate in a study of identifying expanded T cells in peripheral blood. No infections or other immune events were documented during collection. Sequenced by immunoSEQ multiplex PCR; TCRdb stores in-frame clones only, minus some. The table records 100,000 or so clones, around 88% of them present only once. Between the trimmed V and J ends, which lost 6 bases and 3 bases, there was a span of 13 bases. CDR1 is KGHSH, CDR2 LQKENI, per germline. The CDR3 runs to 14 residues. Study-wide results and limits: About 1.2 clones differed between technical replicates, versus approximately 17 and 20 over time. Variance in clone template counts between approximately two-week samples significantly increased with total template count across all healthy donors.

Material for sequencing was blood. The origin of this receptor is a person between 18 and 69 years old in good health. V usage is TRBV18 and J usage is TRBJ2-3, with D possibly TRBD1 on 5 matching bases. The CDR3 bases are TGTGCCAGCTCTACCCAGGGTGGGACAGATACGCAGTATTTT. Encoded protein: CASSTQGGTDTQYF.